The entry below describes one T cell receptor beta chain. Its antigen remains undetermined. No base quality values were provided; no much bigger clone lies one nucleotide off. These data come from a study of shared clonotypes between healthy human individuals (TCRdb year 2020). As for the study more broadly: The cohort included a few men and two women between 18 and 49 years of age. For each donor, CD4 naive and CD4 memory were each run on three plates, CD8 naive on two plates, and CD8 memory on one plate. To estimate repertoire size and how much clonotype sharing occurs between individuals, the study deeply sequenced the blood TCR repertoires of about 5 healthy adults. To increase sequencing depth and limit assay-specific biases, TCR repertoire library preparation and sequencing were carried out by different laboratories using diverse techniques. Between about 0.9 and 8.9 billion PBMCs per donor were obtained by leukapheresis.

Using the deep immunoSEQ assay, TCR CDR3 regions were amplified from genomic DNA by multiplex PCR. Extracted genomic DNA from each cell subset was spread evenly across all wells of several immunoSEQ 96-well plates, with each plate serving as a replicate. For sorted subsets, roughly 0.2 ug genomic DNA, equal to tens of thousands of T cell genomes, was loaded into each replicate PCR. The purified libraries were quantified using a Qubit 3.0 fluorometer, sized with a Bioanalyzer 2100, and then quantified again using the KAPA Library Quantification kit. A separate single-read 150-cycle Illumina NextSeq 550 flow cell was used to sequence each immunoSEQ 96-well plate. On the study's bioinformatics: The immunoSEQ output contained only junctional sequences without quality scores, so filtering could not match that applied to full-length reads. Sequences were annotated with PyIR, a Python wrapper for IgBLAST v1.9, using IMGT germline references to assign V/J genes and CDR3. Reads with weak V/J assignments (E-value above 1e-6), missing CDR3, stop codons, out-of-frame junctions, or ambiguous translated residues were removed. V3J clonotypes were defined by identical inferred V gene, J gene, and CDR3 amino acid sequence. Percentage overlap between repertoires was calculated by dividing the number of shared unique clonotypes by the size of the smaller repertoire. Three approaches were used to assess repertoire richness: RTK rarefaction, the Chao1 estimator, and Recon v2.1 estimates of unobserved clonotypes. Generation probabilities for all TCRbeta clonotypes obtained by the gDNA method from a handful of donors were computed using OLGA. This is the immuneACCESS table as TCRdb keeps it, with only in-frame sequences that have V and J called. A part of the clones is gone; compared with another copy, unresolved V genes explain less than half, and the rest is unexplained. V, J and clone size are taken as reported in that table, and D and trimming were inferred from the DNA itself. The sample table records some 2.1 million clones; around 95% of these occur just once. The leading ten clones occupy 0.13% of the sample.

On the study overall, not on this receptor specifically: Sampling was restricted to blood, and TCR repertoires in tissue are likely to differ from TCR repertoires in blood. Clonotypes shared by all four sorted-subset donors showed higher generation probabilities than non-shared clonotypes. Larger estimated clonotype richness was generally found for naive subsets than for memory subsets. Rarefaction of sorted-subset datasets indicated incomplete sequencing despite the large sequencing depth. Pairwise subsampling led to the expectation that sequencing depth would affect the degree of clonotype sharing among donors. Because the study included a small number of donors, the genetic and exposure-history diversity represented was limited. Sharing across a few donors was observed for about 5% of naive CD4, over 3% of naive CD8, 2.3% of memory CD4, and over 0.3% of memory CD8 clonotypes.

The germline V gene encodes CDR1 LNHDA and CDR2 SQIVND (reference sequence). CDR3 length: 15 amino acids, cysteine to phenylalanine. The CDR3 DNA has 45 bases and is translated from base 1. The germline V end is reduced by 10 bases and the J end by 3 bases; junction bases left unmatched: 12. Donors were healthy HIV-negative adults with no recently reported acute infections or vaccinations. Only Caucasian adults living in Nashville, Tennessee, USA were represented among the donors. CD4+ T cells were enriched through magnetic negative selection, after which naive cells were positively selected on CD45RA and the remaining negative fraction served as the memory subset. Blood was collected by leukapheresis, and PBMCs were isolated by Ficoll-Histopaque density gradient centrifugation and then cryopreserved in liquid nitrogen vapor phase. Analytical flow cytometry was used to check the purity and quantity of every magnetically sorted T cell population. Genomic DNA was isolated from every sorted fraction and measured by UV absorbance on a Nanodrop 2000c.

The receptor was isolated from a man aged 18-30 years in good health. In this chain, TRBV19 is recombined with TRBJ1-5, and 7 junctional nucleotides match TRBD1. The specimen was naive CD4+ T cells sorted from blood. This sample's cell subset or site label indicates: CD45RA+ positively selected. The bases are TGTGCCACCACGGACAGGTCGATCGCCAATCAGCCCCAGCATTTT. The translation is CATTDRSIANQPQHF.